This T cell receptor beta chain comes out of a study of T cells after yellow fever vaccination. Study-wide context: The authors prepared low-cell-number fractions using SMART-Seq v4 Ultra Low Input. Study-level findings and limits: Abundant bulk-derived clonotypes could contaminate FACS-sorted repertoires.

Researchers made TCR cDNA using 5'RACE template switching, and this step added a universal primer site and UMIs. TCRdb re-called the 5' RACE reads through MiXCR, storing one row per CDR3 protein. The sample consists of over 200,000 distinct CDR3 sequences, approximately 6.8% of them appearing once. Notes on this clonotype: The antigen is not known.

The sequences come from CD4+ T cells sorted from PBMCs, collected on the day of the yellow fever booster vaccination. This TCR was recovered from a man aged 25-45 years who received the YFV17D yellow fever vaccine.

The CDR3 spells CASSYSGGAEYEQYF. In nucleotides, the CDR3 is TGTGCCAGCAGTTATAGCGGGGGGGCCGAGTACGAGCAGTACTTC. The rearrangement uses TRBV6-5 and TRBJ2-7; 11 positions match TRBD2. CDR1 is MNHEY, CDR2 SVGAGI, per germline. Trimming removed 3 bases from V and 4 bases from J; junction bases left unmatched: 5. This CDR3 contains 15 residues.